A single sample gave rise to the 14 T cell receptor beta chains below, sequenced in a study of T cells in Graves' hyperthyroidism and ophthalmopathy. Amplified regions were TCR beta CDR3 sequences from RNA transcripts. RT-PCR in the first round (using the HTBI primer set) targeted the TCR CDR3. TCRdb used MiXCR to reprocess the multiplex PCR reads, holding one entry per CDR3 protein. The sample has roughly 250,000 distinct CDR3 sequences, about 16% seen once; the top ten hold around 26%. Sequencing input: blood. The source of these receptors is a woman between 18 and 29 years old with Graves' ophthalmopathy.

The chain carries TRBV13 and TRBJ1-2; TRBD1 agrees at 8 bases. Germline V gene data show CDR1 as PRHDT and CDR2 as FYEKMQ (reference sequence). There are 14 residues in the CDR3. Trimming removed 4 bases from V and 6 bases from J; junction bases left unmatched: 7. The CDR3, as DNA: TGTGCCAGCAGCTCGCGGCAGGGGGCGGATGGCTACACCTTC. It specifies CASSSRQGADGYTF.

With regard to this clonotype: It may be a read error: a sequence one base away is much more abundant. The chain recombines TRBV30 with TRBJ2-7; the match to TRBD1 covers 9 bases. Germline V gene sequence: CDR1 GTSNPN, CDR2 SVGIG (reference sequence). This CDR3 is 14 amino acids long. This CDR3 is CAWSLGQGIYGQYF. The CDR3 DNA sequence: TGTGCCTGGAGTTTGGGACAGGGTATCTACGGGCAGTACTTC. The whole variable domain, remainder taken from reference TRBV30 and TRBJ2-7, is SQTIHQWPATLVQPVGSPLSLECTVEGTSNPNLYWYRQAAGRGLQLLFYSVGIGQISSEVPQNLSASRPQDRQFILSSKKLLLSDSGFYLCAWSLGQGIYGQYFGPGTRLTVT.

This clonotype was recorded many times. J is TRBJ1-5 and V is TRBV6-1; 7 bases are shared with TRBD1. V lost 4 bases, J lost 2 bases, and 8 bases stayed unmatched. The CDR3 is 16 amino acids. CDR1 is MNHNS and CDR2 is SASEGT in the germline V gene. The CDR3 coding sequence is TGTGCCAGCAGTGGCCGGGACAGTAGGGGCAATCAGCCCCAGCATTTT. This translates into CASSGRDSRGNQPQHF.

This clonotype was detected many times. The chain recombines TRBV20-1 with TRBJ2-1; the D gene is possibly TRBD1 (6 bases). CDR1 is DFQATT and CDR2 is SNEGSKA in the germline V gene (reference sequence). The CDR3 runs 13 residues. The CDR3 DNA is TGCAGGGCTCCCGACAGGTCCTACAATGAGCAGTTCTTC. Amino acid sequence: CRAPDRSYNEQFF.

Comment on this clonotype: The conserved phenylalanine or tryptophan is not found at the CDR3 terminus, so this likely reflects a read error. The chain recombines TRBV10-3 with TRBJ1-1; maybe TRBD1 (6 bases). Trimming cost V 6 bases and J 5 bases, with 16 bases left between them. The germline CDR1 and CDR2 sequences are ENHRY and SYGVKD. The CDR3 consists of 14 residues. CDR3 sequence reads: CAIRSGEGGTEAFL. CDR3 bases: TGTGCCATCAGATCAGGGGAAGGAGGAACTGAAGCTTTCCTT.

The chain links TRBV7-9 to TRBJ2-1, with 11 bases identical to TRBD2. Trimming removed 1 base from V and 4 bases from J; junction bases left unmatched: 3. This CDR3 spans 16 amino acids. Germline V gene data show CDR1 as SEHNR and CDR2 as FQNEAQ (reference sequence). CDR3 protein: CASSLVRLAGYNEQFF. The CDR3 region has the DNA TGTGCCAGCAGCTTAGTCCGACTAGCGGGGTACAATGAGCAGTTCTTC.

At least ten counts were recorded for this clonotype. The V gene is TRBV3-1, the J gene TRBJ1-4; the D is unclear. Germline CDR1 reads LGHDT; CDR2 reads YNNKEL (reference sequence). V was cut by 0 bases and J by 10 bases, with 15 bases left in between. The CDR3 loop spans 15 amino acids. The DNA for the CDR3 is TGTGCCAGCAGCCAAGATTCTGGTGGATTAGGAAAACTGTTTTTT. Protein: CASSQDSGGLGKLFF. Variable domain in full (rest from reference TRBV3-1 and TRBJ1-4): DTAVSQTPKYLVTQMGNDKSIKCEQNLGHDTMYWYKQDSKKFLKIMFSYNNKELIINETVPNRFSPKSPDKAHLNLHINSLELGDSAVYFCASSQDSGGLGKLFFGSGTQLSVL.

This clonotype was seen many times. V and J are TRBV6-1 and TRBJ1-2, with D unclear. Germline lookup yields CDR1 MNHNS and CDR2 SASEGT. This CDR3 spans 13 amino acids. V was cut by 10 bases and J by 1 base, with 13 bases left in between. In nucleotides, the CDR3 is TGTGCCACCCCCGTCAGATTTAACTATGGCTACACCTTC. Protein product: CATPVRFNYGYTF.

The J gene is TRBJ2-7, the V gene TRBV5-4, with TRBD2 matching 8 bases. This CDR3 comprises 14 residues. Germline CDR1 is SGHNT and CDR2 is YYREEE (reference sequence). The trim removed 4 bases at V and 5 bases at J, leaving 8 bases unmatched. DNA for the CDR3: TGTGCCAGCAGCCCCACGGCCGGGGGGGACGAGCAGTACTTC. Its translation is CASSPTAGGDEQYF.

This clonotype was seen at least ten times. The genes are TRBV28 and TRBJ1-1, with 7 positions matching TRBD1. The CDR3 is 14 amino acids. V shed 6 bases, J shed 1 base, and the junction held 5 bases outside the gene matches. In germline, CDR1 is MDHEN, CDR2 SYDVKM. As DNA, the CDR3 is TGTGCCAGCAGGACAGGGAGCGGGAACACTGAAGCTTTCTTT. This encodes CASRTGSGNTEAFF.

This clonotype was picked up many times. The chain employs TRBV5-6 and TRBJ2-1; D not resolved. The CDR3 has 12 amino acids. Germline CDR1 reads SGHDT; CDR2 reads YYEEEE. The ends were cut back, 1 base at V and 10 bases at J, with 9 bases in the middle. The CDR3 DNA reads as TGTGCCAGCAGCTTGTTAGGGCGAGAGCAGTTCTTC. Its translation is CASSLLGREQFF.

In its sample, this clonotype was seen many times. The chain employs TRBV7-9 and TRBJ1-5, with D possibly being TRBD1 (5 bases). V lost 0 bases to trimming and J lost 6 bases, with 12 bases between them. The CDR3 has 15 amino acids. CDR1 and CDR2 (germline): SEHNR, FQNEAQ (reference sequence). The CDR3, as DNA: TGTGCCAGCAGCTTAGCGGTCGGGGCGGGTCAGCCCCAGCATTTT. It translates to CASSLAVGAGQPQHF.

This clonotype was observed at least ten times. The chain has TRBV5-8 and TRBJ1-1; D unclear. The CDR3 runs to 13 residues. V shed 0 bases and J shed 4 bases, with 7 bases lying between them. Germline V gene sequence: CDR1 SGHTS, CDR2 YDEGEE. CDR3 in DNA: TGTGCCAGCAGCTTGGTGGCGGGCACTGAAGCTTTCTTT. It codes for CASSLVAGTEAFF.

The table lists this clonotype with many counts. This chain links TRBV2 with TRBJ2-7; the D is unclear. Trimming took off 1 base at V and 2 bases at J, with 9 bases between the two ends. The CDR3 spans 14 residues. Germline CDR1 and CDR2: SNHLY and FYNNEI. The CDR3 bases are TGTGCCAGCAGTGAAGGCGACGAGACCTACGAGCAGTACGTC. Amino acid sequence: CASSEGDETYEQYV.